Following are 24 T cell receptor beta chains from one sample sequenced in a study of Ad26.COV2.S vaccination and SARS-CoV-2 variants. Stated treatment: roughly 18 received Ad26.COV2.S at low or high dose, single or two shots; several received placebo; per-sample allocation not given. Samples analyzed were those drawn on day 63 after the first vaccine or placebo injection. Measured with immunoSEQ multiplex PCR; TCRdb has only the in-frame clones, and not every one. The profile covers about 480,000 clones, with around 88% appearing a single time and around 13% taken by the ten largest. Specimen: peripheral blood, collected in a trial of Ad26.COV2.S vaccine versus placebo. The receptor set was obtained from a person between 18 and 65 years old who received the Ad26.COV2.S COVID-19 vaccine or a placebo.

CDR3 DNA: TGTGCCAGCAGCTTAGCCCTAGCGGGAGTCGCCGGGGAGCTGTTTTTT. Protein sequence: CASSLALAGVAGELFF. This chain uses TRBV11-1 with TRBJ2-2; 10 bases are a match to TRBD2. This CDR3 is 16 amino acids long. Looked up from germline, CDR1 is SGHAT and CDR2 is FQDESV (reference sequence). J gave up 6 bases and V 0 bases, and 4 bases lay outside the gene matches.

The chain uses TRBV7-6 and TRBJ2-5; 9 nucleotides align to TRBD2. The CDR3 runs to 16 residues. V shed 4 bases, J shed 5 bases, and the junction held 11 bases outside the gene matches. CDR1 and CDR2 (germline): SGHVS, FNYEAQ. CDR3 DNA sequence: TGTGCCAGCAGCTCCCTGGGACTAGCTACGGGGGAGACCCAGTACTTC. It is translated as CASSSLGLATGETQYF.

The V gene is TRBV7-2, the J gene TRBJ2-7, with D possibly matching TRBD2 (5 bases). This CDR3 spans 15 amino acids. Trimming took 1 base from V and 2 from J, leaving 12 bases between them. CDR1 is SGHTA, CDR2 FQGNSA, per germline. CDR3 nucleotides: TGTGCCAGCAGCTTAGACGGGGTTACGGCCTACGAGCAGTACTTC. Its protein product is CASSLDGVTAYEQYF.

The chain joins TRBV9 to TRBJ2-2, with a weak D call TRBD2 (6 bases). The CDR3 consists of 12 residues. The V end lost 6 bases, the J end lost 6 bases, and 9 bases lay between the germline ends. Looked up from germline, CDR1 is SGDLS and CDR2 is YYNGEE. The CDR3: CASNRDSGELFF. CDR3 DNA sequence: TGTGCCAGCAACCGGGACTCCGGGGAGCTGTTTTTT.

In its sample, this clone was seen a few times. The CDR3 loop is CASSPVSYQPQHF. CDR3 sequence (DNA): TGTGCCAGCAGTCCCGTGAGCTATCAGCCCCAGCATTTT. The chain links TRBV6-2 or TRBV6-3 to TRBJ1-5; D not certain. V lost 5 bases and J 5 bases, leaving 10 bases between the germline ends. The germline V gene encodes CDR1 MNHEY and CDR2 SVGEGT. This CDR3 is built from 13 residues.

This chain uses TRBV3-1 (or the pseudogene TRBV3-2) with TRBJ1-5; D is undetermined. From germline, CDR1 is LGHDT and CDR2 YNNKEL (reference sequence). There are 16 residues in the CDR3. V was shortened by 1 base and J by 7 bases, with 17 bases between the two germline ends. In nucleotides, the CDR3 is TGTGCCAGCAGCCAAGTTAGTATCTTAGTATGGCAGCCCCAGCATTTT. Protein sequence: CASSQVSILVWQPQHF.

The J gene is TRBJ2-1, the V gene TRBV10-3; no firm D call. Germline assignment: CDR1 ENHRY and CDR2 SYGVKD. The CDR3 totals 15 residues. The ends were cut back, 0 bases at V and 7 bases at J, with 13 bases in the middle. In DNA, the CDR3 is TGTGCCATCAGTGAGTCCTCCCCGACTGCGAATGAGCAGTTCTTC. It yields the protein CAISESSPTANEQFF.

This chain links TRBV27 with TRBJ1-1; D remains ambiguous. Trimming stripped 6 bases from V and 4 bases from J, with 12 bases between. The CDR3 spans 13 residues. Germline CDR1 and CDR2: MNHEY and SMNVEV (reference sequence). As DNA, the CDR3 is TGTGCCAGCAGGAGACATATCAGCACTGAAGCTTTCTTT. Protein: CASRRHISTEAFF.

V usage is TRBV3-1 (or the pseudogene TRBV3-2) and J usage is TRBJ1-2, with D unclear. Per germline, CDR1 LGHDT and CDR2 YNNKEL (reference sequence). CDR3 length: 15 residues. V shed 4 bases and J shed 9 bases, with 21 bases lying between them. CDR3 bases: TGTGCCAGCAGCCTTTGGACGGGGTTACAAGGCCGCTACACCTTC. It specifies CASSLWTGLQGRYTF.

The chain employs TRBV12-5 and TRBJ2-5; perhaps TRBD1 as D (6 bases). V was shortened by 1 base and J by 7 bases, with 10 bases between the two germline ends. Germline assignment: CDR1 LGHNT and CDR2 FRNRAP. The CDR3 sequence is 13 residues long. This chain's CDR3 is CASGLAGVGTQYF. Written as DNA, the CDR3 is TGTGCTAGTGGTTTGGCAGGGGTGGGGACCCAGTACTTC.

This chain links TRBV20-1 with TRBJ2-1; 10 bases are a match to TRBD2. V trimming: 3 bases; J trimming: 5 bases; junction bases outside the gene matches: 4. The CDR3 is 14 residues long. Looked up from germline, CDR1 is DFQATT and CDR2 is SNEGSKA (reference sequence). The CDR3 sequence is CSASPSGRNNEQFF. The CDR3 nucleotides are TGCAGTGCTAGTCCTAGCGGGAGAAACAATGAGCAGTTCTTC.

The CDR3 coding sequence is TGTGCCAGTAGTATTCCAGCGACCAACAATGAGCAGTTCTTC. Translation gives CASSIPATNNEQFF. The V gene is TRBV19, the J gene TRBJ2-1; unclear D gene. The germline V gene encodes CDR1 LNHDA and CDR2 SQIVND (reference sequence). Trimming shortened V by 3 bases and J by 5 bases, and 11 bases separated the two germline ends. This CDR3 is 14 amino acids long.

The chain couples TRBV7-2 to TRBJ2-5; D unclear. Germline lookup yields CDR1 SGHTA and CDR2 FQGNSA. V lost 4 bases, J lost 1 base, and 4 bases lay in between. CDR3 length: 12 amino acids. This chain's CDR3 is CASSWGQETQYF. CDR3 DNA: TGTGCCAGCAGCTGGGGCCAAGAGACCCAGTACTTC.

This clone was seen just once. J is TRBJ1-2 and V is TRBV30; the match to TRBD1 covers 7 bases. After removal of 1 base from V and 5 bases from J, the junction contained 4 bases not matched to a gene. Looked up from germline, CDR1 is GTSNPN and CDR2 is SVGIG (reference sequence). The CDR3 is 13 amino acids. CDR3 protein: CAWSETGAYGYTF. CDR3 nucleotide sequence: TGTGCCTGGAGTGAAACAGGGGCGTATGGCTACACCTTC.

The chain links TRBV24-1 to TRBJ2-5; D call uncertain. CDR1 and CDR2 from the germline V gene are KGHDR and SFDVKD. The CDR3 runs to 13 residues. V lost 11 bases and J lost 3, with 15 bases in between. CDR3 sequence reads: CASSTFLEETQYF. In DNA, the CDR3 is TGTGCCAGCTCCACGTTTCTGGAAGAGACCCAGTACTTC.

J is TRBJ2-3 and V is TRBV5-1, with 7 bases matching TRBD2. Looked up from germline, CDR1 is SGHRS and CDR2 is YFSETQ. J was trimmed by 6 bases and V by 2 bases; bases with no gene match: 3. The length of the CDR3 is 13 residues. CDR3 coding DNA: TGCGCCAGCAGCTTTGGGGGAGGGGATACGCAGTATTTT. Its protein is CASSFGGGDTQYF.

This chain links TRBV18 with TRBJ1-3; D ambiguous. The germline CDR1 and CDR2 sequences are KGHSH and LQKENI. This CDR3 spans 17 amino acids. Trimming shortened V by 3 bases and J by 0 bases, and 15 bases separated the two germline ends. Here the CDR3 DNA reads TGTGCCAGCTCACCGGTTACGAGGGCCAGCTCTGGAAACACCATATATTTT. Its protein product is CASSPVTRASSGNTIYF. The whole variable domain, filled in from reference TRBV18 and TRBJ1-3, reads NAGVMQNPRHLVRRRGQEARLRCSPMKGHSHVYWYRQLPEEGLKFMVYLQKENIIDESGMPKERFSAEFPKEGPSILRIQQVVRGDSAAYFCASSPVTRASSGNTIYFGEGSWLTVV.

V usage is TRBV19 and J usage is TRBJ1-2, with 7 bases lining up with TRBD1. Germline-derived CDR1 and CDR2 are LNHDA and SQIVND (reference sequence). The CDR3 consists of 14 residues. V was pared by 8 bases and J by 0 bases, with 6 bases of the junction left unmatched. CDR3 loop: CASCGQGANYGYTF. CDR3 nucleotide sequence: TGTGCCAGTTGCGGGCAGGGGGCTAACTATGGCTACACCTTC. The full variable domain, its missing parts supplied by reference TRBV19 and TRBJ1-2, is DGGITQSPKYLFRKEGQNVTLSCEQNLNHDAMYWYRQDPGQGLRLIYYSQIVNDFQKGDIAEGYSVSREKKESFPLTVTSAQKNPTAFYLCASCGQGANYGYTFGSGTRLTVV.

A single count supports this clone. The chain employs TRBV28 and TRBJ2-3, with 8 bases that match TRBD2. Germline-derived CDR1 and CDR2 are MDHEN and SYDVKM. The length of the CDR3 is 16 residues. V lost 6 bases to trimming and J lost 0 bases; unmatched junction nucleotides: 8. The CDR3 protein is CASRLRSGRSTDTQYF. The CDR3 coding sequence is TGTGCCAGCAGGCTTCGAAGCGGGAGAAGCACAGATACGCAGTATTTT. The whole variable domain, filled in from reference TRBV28 and TRBJ2-3, reads DVKVTQSSRYLVKRTGEKVFLECVQDMDHENMFWYRQDPGLGLRLIYFSYDVKMKEKGDIPEGYSVSREKKERFSLILESASTNQTSMYLCASRLRSGRSTDTQYFGPGTRLTVL.

The rearrangement links TRBV7-3 to TRBJ2-2, with 7 bases matching TRBD2. The CDR3 sequence is 12 residues long. CDR1 is SGHTA and CDR2 is FQGTGA in the germline V gene. With V trimmed by 8 bases and J by 7 bases, 4 bases remained unmatched. Here the CDR3 reads CASSRGGGELFF. The CDR3 DNA reads as TGTGCCAGCTCCCGCGGGGGCGGGGAGCTGTTTTTT.

The CDR3 DNA follows: TGTGCCAGCAGCTCTCCGGATAAGGGTTCCTCTGAAGCTTTCTTT. Translation: CASSSPDKGSSEAFF. The J gene is TRBJ1-1, the V gene TRBV7-8; D gene unclear. Germline CDR1 and CDR2: SGHVS and FQNEAQ. V was clipped by 4 bases and J by 6 bases, with 18 bases between them. The CDR3 consists of 15 residues.

This chain's CDR3 is CASSSTSSPADTQYF. For the CDR3, the DNA is TGTGCCAGCAGCTCGACTAGTTCACCTGCAGATACGCAGTATTTT. The chain couples TRBV7-3 to TRBJ2-3; a possible D gene is TRBD2 (6 bases). This CDR3 has 15 amino acids. Germline CDR1 is SGHTA and CDR2 is FQGTGA. Trimming took 4 bases from V and 4 from J, leaving 15 bases between them. The whole variable domain, remainder taken from reference TRBV7-3 and TRBJ2-3, is GAGVSQTPSNKVTEKGKYVELRCDPISGHTALYWYRQSLGQGPEFLIYFQGTGAADDSGLPNDRFFAVRPEGSVSTLKIQRTERGDSAVYLCASSSTSSPADTQYFGPGTRLTVL.

The chain combines TRBV4-3 with TRBJ2-1, with 10 bases lining up with TRBD2. Per germline, CDR1 LGHNA and CDR2 YSLEER. The length of the CDR3 is 18 residues. J gave up 8 bases and V 4 bases, and 17 bases lay outside the gene matches. The CDR3 nucleotides read TGCGCCAGCAGCCCTCAAGGGGTTAGGAGCGGGAGGGCCCATGAGCAGTTCTTC. Residues: CASSPQGVRSGRAHEQFF.

The CDR3 DNA follows: TGTGCCAGCAGCTCTGGACCGCCAATGGGCTATGGCTACACCTTC. Protein product: CASSSGPPMGYGYTF. The chain employs TRBV7-2 and TRBJ1-2; D gene ambiguous. From germline, CDR1 is SGHTA and CDR2 FQGNSA. The CDR3 has 15 amino acids. V lost 4 bases to trimming and J lost 4 bases, with 16 bases between them.